These 16 T cell receptor beta chains share one sample of origin, sequenced in a study of Ad26.COV2.S vaccination and SARS-CoV-2 variants. Sequencing used immunoSEQ multiplex PCR; TCRdb keeps in-frame clones, though not all of them. The sample holds about 350,000 clones, around 89% seen once. As to treatment: some 20 received Ad26.COV2.S at low or high dose, single or two shots; a few received placebo; per-sample allocation not given. At day 63 after the first vaccine or placebo injection, samples were drawn. The sample here was peripheral blood, taken in a trial of Ad26.COV2.S vaccine versus placebo. These receptors were collected from a person aged 18-60 years who received the Ad26.COV2.S COVID-19 vaccine or a placebo.

J is TRBJ2-3 and V is TRBV4-1, with TRBD2 matching 11 bases. Germline-derived CDR1 and CDR2 are MGHRA and YSYEKL. Trimming cost V 1 base and J 3 bases; bases outside gene matches: 9. This CDR3 spans 18 amino acids. CDR3 residues: CASSQAVIAGGLTDTQYF. Written as DNA, the CDR3 is TGCGCCAGCAGCCAAGCTGTAATAGCGGGAGGGTTGACAGATACGCAGTATTTT.

This clone was seen once. The chain couples TRBV30 to TRBJ2-5, with TRBD2 matching 15 bases. Germline CDR1 reads GTSNPN; CDR2 reads SVGIG (reference sequence). V lost 8 bases, J lost 5 bases, and 9 bases stayed unmatched. This CDR3 comprises 15 residues. The CDR3 protein is CARGGTSGRTETQYF. The CDR3 DNA is TGTGCCCGGGGGGGGACTAGCGGGAGGACGGAGACCCAGTACTTC.

The rearrangement links TRBV28 to TRBJ2-1; D may be TRBD2 (6 bases). The CDR3 sequence is 15 residues long. Germline values: CDR1 MDHEN, CDR2 SYDVKM. Trimming took off 7 bases at V and 5 bases at J, with 18 bases between the two ends. The CDR3 protein is CASNPPGLLNNEQFF. DNA for the CDR3: TGTGCCAGCAATCCACCGGGACTCCTAAACAATGAGCAGTTCTTC.

This sequence joins TRBV28 and TRBJ1-5; 8 bases align to TRBD1. Germline CDR1 reads MDHEN; CDR2 reads SYDVKM. After removal of 7 bases from V and 6 bases from J, the junction contained 14 bases not matched to a gene. The CDR3 totals 16 residues. DNA of the CDR3: TGTGCCAGCACTTCCCAATCAGGGGGCAGAGGTCAGCCCCAGCATTTT. It yields the protein CASTSQSGGRGQPQHF.

V usage is TRBV5-1 and J usage is TRBJ2-7, with D hard to call. The CDR3 covers 12 residues. Germline assignment: CDR1 SGHRS and CDR2 YFSETQ. V was pared by 4 bases and J by 1 base, with 6 bases between. The CDR3 sequence is CASSQGSYEQYF. For the CDR3, the DNA is TGCGCCAGCAGCCAAGGATCCTACGAGCAGTACTTC.

The chain combines TRBV5-1 with TRBJ2-2, with TRBD2 identical over 12 bases. The V segment lost 4 bases and the J segment 6 bases; nucleotides outside the gene matches: 10. CDR3 length equals 17 residues. CDR1 and CDR2 from the germline V gene are SGHRS and YFSETQ. The CDR3 DNA reads TGCGCCAGCAGCAATCCTAGCGGGAGGGCCGAAGCCGGGGAGCTGTTTTTT. Its protein product is CASSNPSGRAEAGELFF.

This chain uses TRBV7-2 with TRBJ2-2, with 9 nucleotides matching TRBD2. This CDR3 comprises 14 residues. The trim removed 3 bases at V and 4 bases at J, leaving 0 bases unmatched. Germline CDR1 is SGHTA and CDR2 is FQGNSA. This chain's CDR3 is CASSFSGGTGELFF. The CDR3 coding sequence is TGTGCCAGCAGCTTTAGCGGGGGCACCGGGGAGCTGTTTTTT.

For this clone: Other DNA variants within this sample encode the same CDR3. This chain connects TRBV18 to TRBJ2-5; perhaps TRBD2 as D (5 bases). From germline, CDR1 is KGHSH and CDR2 LQKENI. V dropped 2 bases and J dropped 4 bases, with 8 bases sitting between them. The CDR3 sequence is 13 residues long. Written as DNA, the CDR3 is TGTGCCAGCTCACCAGAGGGTAGAGAGACCCAGTACTTC. The encoded protein is CASSPEGRETQYF.

This chain links TRBV11-2 with TRBJ2-2; maybe TRBD2 (6 bases). Trimming stripped 3 bases from V and 1 base from J, with 12 bases between. From germline, CDR1 is SGHAT and CDR2 FQNNGV. The CDR3 is made up of 16 amino acids. This CDR3 reads CASSFDRRGNTGELFF. The CDR3 bases are TGTGCCAGCAGCTTCGACCGGCGGGGGAACACCGGGGAGCTGTTTTTT.

The rearrangement joins TRBV30 to TRBJ1-1, with 7 bases identical to TRBD1. This CDR3 has 13 residues. Germline V lookup: CDR1 GTSNPN, CDR2 SVGIG (reference sequence). After removal of 5 bases from V and 3 bases from J, the junction contained 6 bases not matched to a gene. The chain's CDR3 is CAWHWDSYTEAFF. The CDR3 bases are TGTGCCTGGCACTGGGACAGTTACACTGAAGCTTTCTTT. The full variable domain, its missing parts supplied by reference TRBV30 and TRBJ1-1, is SQTIHQWPATLVQPVGSPLSLECTVEGTSNPNLYWYRQAAGRGLQLLFYSVGIGQISSEVPQNLSASRPQDRQFILSSKKLLLSDSGFYLCAWHWDSYTEAFFGQGTRLTVV.

About this clone: The sample contains more than one DNA sequence encoding this CDR3. The chain is built from TRBV10-3 and TRBJ2-1; no definite D call. In germline, CDR1 is ENHRY, CDR2 SYGVKD. The CDR3 has 12 amino acids. V was shortened by 5 bases and J by 5 bases, with 7 bases between the two germline ends. CDR3 residues: CAISSQDNEQFF. CDR3 coding DNA: TGTGCCATCAGTAGTCAGGACAATGAGCAGTTCTTC.

V and J are TRBV28 and TRBJ1-4; 7 bases line up with TRBD1. Germline CDR1 reads MDHEN; CDR2 reads SYDVKM. The CDR3 is 14 residues long. J lost 4 bases, V lost 6 bases, and 5 bases had no gene match. For the CDR3, the DNA is TGTGCCAGCAGGGGGACAGACCATAATGAAAAACTGTTTTTT. Protein: CASRGTDHNEKLFF.

This clone was seen just once. The V and J genes are TRBV6-5 and TRBJ2-2; D not resolved. The CDR3 is 11 amino acids. Germline CDR1 and CDR2: MNHEY and SVGAGI. V was shortened by 6 bases and J by 10 bases, with 9 bases between the two germline ends. CDR3 residues: CASRGVVELFF. The CDR3 DNA reads as TGTGCCAGCAGAGGCGTGGTGGAGCTGTTTTTT.

This rearrangement joins TRBV27 to TRBJ2-1, with a possible D match to TRBD2 (5 bases). CDR3 length: 15 residues. V shed 5 bases and J shed 5 bases, with 16 bases lying between them. The germline V gene has CDR1 MNHEY and CDR2 SMNVEV (reference sequence). Here the CDR3 reads CASSQRGTPHNEQFF. The CDR3 bases are TGTGCCAGCAGTCAACGGGGTACCCCCCACAATGAGCAGTTCTTC.

This chain connects TRBV9 to TRBJ2-2, with 8 positions matching TRBD1. J lost 6 bases, V lost 0 bases, and 4 bases had no gene match. The CDR3 has 15 amino acids. Per germline, CDR1 SGDLS and CDR2 YYNGEE. Here the CDR3 DNA reads TGTGCCAGCAGCGTAGGGCAGGGGGCGGCCGGGGAGCTGTTTTTT. This sequence encodes CASSVGQGAAGELFF.

The V gene is TRBV19, the J gene TRBJ2-5; D is ambiguous. Trimming removed 0 bases from V and 0 bases from J, with 8 bases in between. CDR3 length: 15 residues. Per germline, CDR1 LNHDA and CDR2 SQIVND (reference sequence). The CDR3 DNA follows: TGTGCCAGTAGTATAGATGGACGGGACCAAGAGACCCAGTACTTC. Its translation: CASSIDGRDQETQYF.